This T cell receptor beta chain was observed in a study of regulatory T cells in long-lasting Graves disease. This CDR3 has 15 residues. V lost 1 base, J lost 10 bases, and 11 bases stayed unmatched. Germline CDR1 is SGHDN and CDR2 is FVKESK. In building TCR beta libraries, iRepertoire HTBI primers were used together with Arm-PCR of CDR3 regions. Each CDR3 protein gets one entry after TCRdb re-called the multiplex PCR reads with MiXCR. Of 400,000 to 600,000 distinct CDR3 sequences listed, about a fifth are singletons. As for time point: persistent/refractory GD, antithyroid drugs over 5 years with positive TRAb. From RNA extracted from PBMCs, the TCR library was made.

The sequenced sample was peripheral blood mononuclear cells (PBMCs), obtained when the disease was refractory, from a patient treated with antithyroid drugs. The gene calls are TRBV14 and TRBJ1-2; 8 bases fit TRBD1. This TCR derives from a female donor with Graves disease. The CDR3 DNA follows: TGTGCCAGCAGCCAAGTTAAAGAGACAGGGGATGACTACACCTTC. Translating gives CASSQVKETGDDYTF.